Included here is one T cell receptor beta chain sequence, with context. As yet, its antigen is unknown. CDR1 is SGHKS and CDR2 is YYEKEE in the germline V gene (reference sequence). V was clipped by 5 bases and J by 8 bases, with 13 bases between them. This CDR3 contains 12 residues. One entry per CDR3 protein results from TCRdb running MiXCR on the 5' RACE reads. Of about 500,000 distinct CDR3 sequences in the sample, about an eighth were seen once. The sample is drawn from a study of CD8 T cells in ankylosing spondylitis. Study results and caveats: What appeared characteristic of ankylosing spondylitis blood was a TCR beta motif of fewer than ten highly homologous variants.

Sequencing input: blood, either unsorted or a sorted T cell fraction (not recorded which). This rearrangement joins TRBV5-5 to TRBJ1-2, with D tentatively TRBD1 (6 bases). This clonotype was sampled from a male donor with ankylosing spondylitis. The CDR3, as DNA: TGTGCCAGCAGTTACGGACAGAGGGGCTACACCTTC. The encoded protein is CASSYGQRGYTF.